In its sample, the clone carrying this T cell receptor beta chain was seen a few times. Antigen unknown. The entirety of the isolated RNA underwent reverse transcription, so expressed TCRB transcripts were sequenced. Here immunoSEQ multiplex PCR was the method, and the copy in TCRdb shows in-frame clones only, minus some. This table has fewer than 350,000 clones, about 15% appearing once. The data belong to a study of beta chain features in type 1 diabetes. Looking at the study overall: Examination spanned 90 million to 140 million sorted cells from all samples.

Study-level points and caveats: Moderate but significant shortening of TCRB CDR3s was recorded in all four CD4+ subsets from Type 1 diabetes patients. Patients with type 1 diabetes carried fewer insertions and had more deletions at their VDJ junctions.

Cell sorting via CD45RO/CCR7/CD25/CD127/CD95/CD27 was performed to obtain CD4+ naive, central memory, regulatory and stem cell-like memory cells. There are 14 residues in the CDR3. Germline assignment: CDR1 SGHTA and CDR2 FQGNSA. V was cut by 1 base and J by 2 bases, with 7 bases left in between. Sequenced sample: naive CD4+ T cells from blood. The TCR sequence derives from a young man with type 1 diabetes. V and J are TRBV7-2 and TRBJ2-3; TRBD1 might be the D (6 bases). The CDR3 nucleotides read TGTGCCAGCAGCTTAGACAGGGCCACAGATACGCAGTATTTT. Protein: CASSLDRATDTQYF.